The entry that follows covers one T cell receptor (beta chain) sequence. This clonotype was recorded at least ten times. Which antigen it targets is not known. No much larger clone is present one base from it, and per-base qualities are unavailable. This entry is derived from a study of molecular identifiers for immune sequencing clone quantification (dated by TCRdb to between 2017 and 2018). With regard to the full study: For a replicate experiment, RNA from around 20,000 or 100,000 naive CD8 T cells was divided into five aliquots, of which four were sequenced. This methods study used CD8 T cells to benchmark TCR RNA copy counting and molecular-identifier clustering-based TCR repertoire sequencing (MIDCIRS).

Library preparation used PCR. Sequencing was carried out with an Illumina HiSeq 4000. Bulk TCR libraries were made following a previously described method, with the TCR primers given in Table S5. The Qiagen AllPrep DNA/RNA kit was used to purify total RNA. Reads from multiple sequencing runs of the same library were pooled before analysis. For the original study's pipeline: Reads were retained only if the reads had an exact TCR constant sequence, and the retained reads were trimmed to 150 nt and grouped according to their 12-nt molecular barcodes. Reads inside each barcode group were sub-clustered using a 15% Levenshtein threshold, and a quality-weighted consensus sequence was constructed for each RNA molecule. Non-functional sequences were excluded, and lower-count sequences lying one edit away from another sequence were also excluded. Barcode sub-clusters with fewer than 20% of the maximum read count were removed, based on fitting two negative binomial distributions. TCRdb redid the processing of the public reads, applying fastp at Q25 and MiXCR, and retained in-frame beta chains. Rows are combined by CDR3 protein, so each entry shows the most common genes and DNA. The authors' filters were not applied to this entry. Recorded for this sample are 60,000 to 70,000 distinct CDR3 sequences; less than 20% of them occurred a single time. About 1.5% of the sample belongs to the ten largest clones.

Here is what the overall study found, with its caveats: A single cell's worth of spiked-in Jurkat TCR RNA was reported detectable even among about 1.1 million naive CD8 T cells. In CMV-specific effector cells, over 99% of molecules were held by clones above 20 RNA copies, whereas under 1% of molecules were held by such clones in naive cells. Modeling indicated around 3 TCR RNA copies recovered per cell, compared with 9.5 to 10 by digital PCR, which implies a capture efficiency of approximately 30%. Naive libraries contained spiked-in Jurkat TCR RNA (around eleven copies' worth), which is not part of the donor repertoire. When barcode sub-clustering was omitted, TCR diversity was inflated by chimeric consensus sequences, with chimeras reaching as high as 47%. The sizes of highly expanded clones could end up underestimated when identical TCR molecules share a barcode.

Libraries of naive CD8 T cells were built from anywhere between roughly 19,000 and 1,000,000 sorted cells, with 10%, 30% or 50% of the purified RNA used. On a BD FACSAria II, naive CD8 T cells were FACS-sorted as CD8+CD4-CCR7+CD45RA+ and collected into RLT Plus buffer. To test detection sensitivity, Jurkat RNA equivalent to approximately ten TCR copies was spiked into samples of about 19,000-1,000,000 naive CD8 T cells. Enrichment of CD8 T cells was performed with RosetteSep CD8+ T Cell Enrichment Cocktail and Ficoll-Paque, after which ACK red cell lysis was carried out. The CDR3 holds 12 amino acids from the cysteine to the phenylalanine. The sequence is cut down to CDR3 DNA, 36 bases in frame from base 1. V was cut back by 3 bases and J by 6 bases, leaving a gap of 12 bases between them. CDR1 SQVTM and CDR2 ANQGSEA were looked up in the germline V gene.

The clonotype was recovered from a human donor in good health. Some libraries in this study had Jurkat cell RNA spiked in. The material sequenced was naive CD8+ T cells from blood, with Jurkat cell RNA spiked in. The cell subset or site label here, explained by the study, means: FACS-sorted CD8+CD4-CCR7+CD45RA+ naive T cells. This receptor chain uses TRBV29-1 and TRBJ2-7; TRBD2 might be the D gene, on 5 matching bases. The DNA sequence follows: TGCAGCGTTGAGGACTTCTTACTCGAGCAGTACTTC. Its translation is CSVEDFLLEQYF.